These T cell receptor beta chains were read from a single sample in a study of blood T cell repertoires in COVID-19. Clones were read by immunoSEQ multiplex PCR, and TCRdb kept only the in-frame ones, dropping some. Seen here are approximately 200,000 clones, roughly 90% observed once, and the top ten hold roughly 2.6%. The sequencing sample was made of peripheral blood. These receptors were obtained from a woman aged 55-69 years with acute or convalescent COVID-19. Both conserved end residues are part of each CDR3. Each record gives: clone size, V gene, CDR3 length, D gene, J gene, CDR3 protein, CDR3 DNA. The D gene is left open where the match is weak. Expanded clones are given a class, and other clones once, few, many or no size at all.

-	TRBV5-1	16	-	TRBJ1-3	CASSLEGRGAGNTIYF	TGCGCCAGCAGCTTGGAAGGGAGGGGAGCTGGAAACACCATATATTTT
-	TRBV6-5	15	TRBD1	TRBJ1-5	CASSNTGGVGQPQHF	TGTGCCAGCAGCAATACAGGGGGGGTGGGTCAGCCCCAGCATTTT
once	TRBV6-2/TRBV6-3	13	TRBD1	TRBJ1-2	CASSLDRGHGYTF	TGTGCCAGCAGTTTGGACAGGGGACATGGCTACACCTTC
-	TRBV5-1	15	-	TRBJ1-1	CASSLGGNLNTEAFF	TGCGCCAGCAGCTTGGGAGGGAACCTGAACACTGAAGCTTTCTTT
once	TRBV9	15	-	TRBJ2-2	CASSVAPRNTGELFF	TGTGCCAGCAGCGTAGCCCCTAGGAACACCGGGGAGCTGTTTTTT
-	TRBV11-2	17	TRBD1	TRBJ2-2	CASSSRGTGGLTGELFF	TGTGCCAGCAGCTCGCGAGGGACAGGGGGCCTCACCGGGGAGCTGTTTTTT
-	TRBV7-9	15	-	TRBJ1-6	CASSPGGSYNSPLHF	TGTGCCAGCAGCCCGGGGGGTTCCTATAATTCACCCCTCCACTTT
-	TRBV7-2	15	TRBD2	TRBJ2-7	CASRTGLAGPYEQYF	TGTGCCAGCAGGACCGGACTAGCGGGACCCTACGAGCAGTACTTC
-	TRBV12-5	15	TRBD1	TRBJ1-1	CASGLGDRGGAEAFF	TGTGCTAGTGGTTTGGGGGACAGGGGCGGCGCTGAAGCTTTCTTT
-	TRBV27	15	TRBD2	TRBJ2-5	CASSLTSGGTRDQYF	TGTGCCAGCAGTTTAACTAGCGGGGGGACTAGAGACCAGTACTTC
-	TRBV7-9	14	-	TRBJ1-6	CASSLVQGNSPLHF	TGTGCCAGCAGCTTAGTTCAGGGTAATTCACCCCTCCACTTT
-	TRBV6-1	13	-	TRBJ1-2	CASSEGGGYGYTF	TGTGCCAGCAGTGAAGGGGGGGGCTATGGCTACACCTTC
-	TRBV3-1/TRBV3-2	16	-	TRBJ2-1	CASSQDVGTSYNEQFF	TGTGCCAGCAGCCAAGATGTGGGAACTAGCTACAATGAGCAGTTCTTC
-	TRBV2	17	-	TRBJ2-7	CASIQYRGGTRSYEQYF	TGTGCCAGCATCCAATATAGGGGGGGCACCCGTTCCTACGAGCAGTACTTC
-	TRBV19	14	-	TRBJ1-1	CASSIDKRNTEAFF	TGTGCCAGTAGTATAGATAAGAGGAACACTGAAGCTTTCTTT
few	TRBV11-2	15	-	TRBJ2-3	CASTLSGEPTDTQYF	TGTGCCAGCACCCTTAGTGGAGAACCAACAGATACGCAGTATTTT
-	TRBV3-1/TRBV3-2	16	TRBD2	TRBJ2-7	CASSQDPTTSGDEQYF	TGTGCCAGCAGCCAAGATCCGACCACTAGCGGAGACGAGCAGTACTTC
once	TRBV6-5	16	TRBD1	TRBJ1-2	CASSYSTGVRTPGYTF	TGTGCCAGCAGTTACTCTACAGGGGTTAGGACTCCGGGCTACACCTTC
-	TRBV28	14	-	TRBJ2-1	CASRRDSIGNEQFF	TGTGCCAGCAGGCGGGACAGTATCGGCAATGAGCAGTTCTTC
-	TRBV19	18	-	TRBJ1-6	CASSIDGAGSSYNSPLHF	TGTGCCAGTAGTATAGACGGCGCGGGGAGCTCCTATAATTCACCCCTCCACTTT
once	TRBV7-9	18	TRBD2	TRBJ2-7	CASSSSSGRASLFYEQYF	TGTGCCAGCAGCTCAAGTAGCGGGAGGGCCAGCCTCTTCTACGAGCAGTACTTC
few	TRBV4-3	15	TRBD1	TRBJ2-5	CASSPGQGEGETQYF	TGCGCCAGCAGCCCGGGACAGGGTGAAGGGGAGACCCAGTACTTC
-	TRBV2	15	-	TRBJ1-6	CASSAPGRYNSPLHF	TGTGCCAGCAGTGCCCCAGGGCGCTATAATTCACCCCTCCACTTT
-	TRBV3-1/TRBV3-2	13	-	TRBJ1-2	CASSPQGRRGYTF	TGTGCCAGCAGCCCACAGGGACGGCGTGGCTACACCTTC
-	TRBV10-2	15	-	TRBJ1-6	CASSEGGAMGSPLHF	TGCGCCAGCAGTGAAGGCGGGGCGATGGGGTCACCCCTCCACTTT
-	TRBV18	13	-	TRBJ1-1	CASSPVPGEGAFF	TGTGCCAGCTCACCCGTTCCAGGGGAAGGAGCTTTCTTT
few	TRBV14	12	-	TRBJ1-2	CASSPQGYGYTF	TGTGCCAGCAGCCCTCAGGGATATGGCTACACCTTC
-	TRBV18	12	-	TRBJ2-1	CASSPIQNEQFF	TGTGCCAGCTCACCGATTCAGAATGAGCAGTTCTTC
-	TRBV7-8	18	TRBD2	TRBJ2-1	CASSLTSGVGVSINEQFF	TGTGCCAGCAGCTTAACCAGCGGGGTGGGGGTTAGCATCAATGAGCAGTTCTTC
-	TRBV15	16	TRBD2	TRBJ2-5	CATSRESGGHKETQYF	TGTGCCACCAGCAGAGAGTCGGGGGGGCATAAGGAGACCCAGTACTTC
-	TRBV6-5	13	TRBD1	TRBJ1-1	CASSTGVSTEAFF	TGTGCCAGCAGCACAGGGGTGAGCACTGAAGCTTTCTTT
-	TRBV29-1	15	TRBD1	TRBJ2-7	CSVEGDRGGFYEQYF	TGCAGCGTTGAAGGGGACAGGGGGGGGTTCTACGAGCAGTACTTC
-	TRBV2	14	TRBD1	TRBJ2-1	CASTRDRGSNEQFF	TGTGCCAGCACCCGGGACAGGGGGAGCAATGAGCAGTTCTTC
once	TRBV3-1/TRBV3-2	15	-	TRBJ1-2	CASSQPGLPSYGYTF	TGTGCCAGCAGCCAACCTGGCCTCCCCAGTTATGGCTACACCTTC
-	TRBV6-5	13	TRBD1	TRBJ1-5	CASSTGETQPQHF	TGTGCCAGCAGCACAGGGGAGACTCAGCCCCAGCATTTT